This T cell receptor (beta chain) was identified during a study of T cell responses to AZD1222 COVID-19 vaccine. CDR1 and CDR2 (germline): SNHLY, FYNNEI. This CDR3 contains 14 residues. Trimming cost V 2 bases and J 12 bases; bases outside gene matches: 13. TCRdb keeps only in-frame clones here, not all; method: immunoSEQ multiplex PCR. The sample lists 95,000 to 150,000 clones; 70% to 90% were seen once. This clone was observed a single time. The receptor's source is an adult who received the AZD1222 COVID-19 vaccine. V gene TRBV2 combines with J gene TRBJ2-7; the match to TRBD1 covers 7 bases. The sequencing here drew on peripheral blood, taken 28 days after the second AZD1222 dose. Written as DNA, the CDR3 is TGTGCCAGCAGTGAACTCTCGACAGGGCCACATCTGTACTTC. Its protein product is CASSELSTGPHLYF. Combining the CDR3 with reference TRBV2 and TRBJ2-7 gives the whole variable domain EPEVTQTPSHQVTQMGQEVILRCVPISNHLYFYWYRQILGQKVEFLVSFYNNEISEKSEIFDDQFSVERPDGSNFTLKIRSTKLEDSAMYFCASSELSTGPHLYFGPGTRLTVT.